Below, 4 T cell receptor beta chains from the same sample are listed, as sequenced in a study of CD8+CD57+ T cells in acquired aplastic anemia. Genomic DNA was employed as the template in profiling TCR beta VDJ and CDR3. TCRdb itself ran the reads through MiXCR, one entry per CDR3 protein. The sample holds some 290,000 distinct CDR3 sequences, 56% seen once. Sequencing was performed on sorted CD4+, CD8+, or CD8+CD57+ T cells (not recorded which) from PBMCs. Every receptor here comes from a human donor with severe aplastic anemia or a healthy control (not recorded which).

For this clonotype: At one boundary the junction diverges from the germline segment, which might be a read error. The V call is TRBV20-1, the J call TRBJ2-4; D may be TRBD2 (5 bases). CDR1 DFQATT and CDR2 SNEGSKA come from the germline V gene (reference sequence). This CDR3 has 11 amino acids. The CDR3 DNA is TGCAGTGCTCAGGACGGGGTGAGCCTTTTTTTC. Its protein is CSAQDGVSLFF.

This clonotype was counted ten times or more. V usage is TRBV5-6 and J usage is TRBJ2-5; no firm D call. The length of the CDR3 is 14 residues. From germline, CDR1 is SGHDT and CDR2 YYEEEE. Trimming removed 4 bases at V and 0 bases at J, with 10 bases between. The CDR3 region is CASSLRAYQETQYF. The CDR3 DNA sequence: TGTGCCAGCAGCCTCCGGGCCTACCAAGAGACCCAGTACTTC.

This chain links TRBV19 with TRBJ2-7, with a possible D match to TRBD2 (5 bases). There are 13 residues in the CDR3. Trimming pared 2 bases from V and 6 bases from J, leaving 11 bases between. Germline CDR1 LNHDA, CDR2 SQIVND (reference sequence). The CDR3 nucleotides are TGTGCCAGTAGTATAATCGGGGTTCGCGAGCAGTACTTC. Protein sequence: CASSIIGVREQYF. The whole variable domain, filled in from reference TRBV19 and TRBJ2-7, reads DGGITQSPKYLFRKEGQNVTLSCEQNLNHDAMYWYRQDPGQGLRLIYYSQIVNDFQKGDIAEGYSVSREKKESFPLTVTSAQKNPTAFYLCASSIIGVREQYFGPGTRLTVT.

This clonotype appeared many times. V gene TRBV29-1 combines with J gene TRBJ1-1, with a tentative D call TRBD1 (6 bases). CDR1 SQVTM and CDR2 ANQGSEA come from the germline V gene. The CDR3 sequence is 11 residues long. The V end was cut by 6 bases, the J end by 10 bases, with 15 bases between. CDR3 sequence (DNA): TGCAGCGTCGTCGGGGGGGCTAGAGCTTTCTTT. It is translated as CSVVGGARAFF.